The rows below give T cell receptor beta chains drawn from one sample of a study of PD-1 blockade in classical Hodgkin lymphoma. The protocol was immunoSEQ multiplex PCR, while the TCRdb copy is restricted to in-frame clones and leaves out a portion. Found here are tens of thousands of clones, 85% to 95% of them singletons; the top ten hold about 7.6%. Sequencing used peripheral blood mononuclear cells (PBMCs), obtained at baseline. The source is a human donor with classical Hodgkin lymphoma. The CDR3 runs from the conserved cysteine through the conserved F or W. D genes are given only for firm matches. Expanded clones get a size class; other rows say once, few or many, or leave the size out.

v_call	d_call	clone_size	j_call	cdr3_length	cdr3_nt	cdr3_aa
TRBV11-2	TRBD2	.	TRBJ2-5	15	TGTGCCAGCAGCCGTCTGGCGGGGGTCCAAGAGACCCAGTACTTC	CASSRLAGVQETQYF
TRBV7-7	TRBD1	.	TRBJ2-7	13	TGTGCCATCCCGGGACAGGGGACCTACGAGCAGTACTTC	CAIPGQGTYEQYF
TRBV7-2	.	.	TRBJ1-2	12	TGTGCCAGCAGCAACACGGTAGGGGGCTACACCTTC	CASSNTVGGYTF
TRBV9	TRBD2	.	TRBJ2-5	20	TGTGCCAGCAGCGCCGCCGGGACTAGCGGGGGGTCGGGGTACCAAGAGACCCAGTACTTC	CASSAAGTSGGSGYQETQYF
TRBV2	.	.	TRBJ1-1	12	TGTGCCAGCAGTGCCGAGGGGTTTGGAGCTTTCTTT	CASSAEGFGAFF
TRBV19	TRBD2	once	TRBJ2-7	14	TGTGCCAGTTCGAGGCGGGAGGTGTCCTACGAGCAGTACTTC	CASSRREVSYEQYF
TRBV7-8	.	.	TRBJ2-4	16	TGTGCCAGCAGCTTAGAGTCCAGCGACCCTAGGTACATTCAGTACTTC	CASSLESSDPRYIQYF
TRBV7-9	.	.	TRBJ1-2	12	TGTGCCAGCAGCCCGAGTAACTATGGCTACACCTTC	CASSPSNYGYTF
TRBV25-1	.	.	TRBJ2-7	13	TGTGCCAGCAGTCCCCTAATTGGCTACGAGCAGTACTTC	CASSPLIGYEQYF
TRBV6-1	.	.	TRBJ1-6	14	TGTGCCAGCAGTTATAAGGACTATAATTCACCCCTCCACTTT	CASSYKDYNSPLHF
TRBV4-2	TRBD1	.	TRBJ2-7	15	TGTGCCAGCAGCCAGCAGACAGGGCTGTTGGACGAGCAGTACTTC	CASSQQTGLLDEQYF
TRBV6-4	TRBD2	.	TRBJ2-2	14	TGTGCCAGCAGTGAACGGGGGGACACCGGGGAGCTGTTTTTT	CASSERGDTGELFF
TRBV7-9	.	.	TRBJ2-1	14	TGTGCCAGCAGCTCAATCGGGACCTACAATGAGCAGTTCTTC	CASSSIGTYNEQFF
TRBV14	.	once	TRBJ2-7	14	TGTGCCAGCAGAAAACAGGGAAACGTCGGTGAGCAGTACTTC	CASRKQGNVGEQYF
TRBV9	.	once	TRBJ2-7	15	TGTGCCAGCAGCCCAGGGGGAGGGAACGCCTACGAGCAGTACTTC	CASSPGGGNAYEQYF
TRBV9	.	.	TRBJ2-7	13	TGTGCCAGCAGCGGGTTAGTTGTCAACGAGCAGTACTTC	CASSGLVVNEQYF
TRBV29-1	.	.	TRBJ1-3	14	TGCAGCGTTGTTGGGGGAGTCTTTGGAAACACCATATATTTT	CSVVGGVFGNTIYF
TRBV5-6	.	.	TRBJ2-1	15	TGTGCCAGCAGTTCTTTCGGGACAAACTACAATGAGCAGTTCTTC	CASSSFGTNYNEQFF
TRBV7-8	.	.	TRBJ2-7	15	TGTGCCAGCAGCTTAGAGGGGGGGAGCTCCTACGAGCAGTACTTC	CASSLEGGSSYEQYF
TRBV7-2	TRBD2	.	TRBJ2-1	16	TGTGCCAGCAGCTTAAGGGCTAGCGGGCAGTACAATGAGCAGTTCTTC	CASSLRASGQYNEQFF
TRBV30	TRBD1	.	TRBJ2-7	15	TGTGCCTGGAGTGTACGGGGCAGGGGGTCCTACGAGCAGTACTTC	CAWSVRGRGSYEQYF
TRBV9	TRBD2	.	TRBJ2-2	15	TGTGCCAGCAGCCCGGGGACTAGCGGCACCGGGGAGCTGTTTTTT	CASSPGTSGTGELFF
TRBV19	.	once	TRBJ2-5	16	TGTGCCAGTAGTACGGAAGACAGGGACTCCAAAGAGACCCAGTACTTC	CASSTEDRDSKETQYF
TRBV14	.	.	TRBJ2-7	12	TGTGCCAGCAGCCCGGGGAGTGTCGAGCAGTACTTC	CASSPGSVEQYF
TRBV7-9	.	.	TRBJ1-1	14	TGTGCCAGCACCTTTTTGACGGAGAACACTGAAGCTTTCTTT	CASTFLTENTEAFF
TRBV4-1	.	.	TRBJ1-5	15	TGCGCCAGCAGCGAAGGACCCCGGGGCAATCAGCCCCAGCATTTT	CASSEGPRGNQPQHF
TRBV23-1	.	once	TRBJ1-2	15	TGCGCCAGCATCGGGCAGGATCAAGCTAACTATGGCTACACCTTC	CASIGQDQANYGYTF
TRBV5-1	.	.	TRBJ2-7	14	TGCGCCAGCAGCTTGCAGTTTCCGCCCTACGAGCAGTACTTC	CASSLQFPPYEQYF
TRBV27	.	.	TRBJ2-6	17	TGTGCCAGCAGTACCGGGACACTAGGCCCTGGGGCCAACGTCCTGACTTTC	CASSTGTLGPGANVLTF
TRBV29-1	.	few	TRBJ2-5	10	TGCAGCGCAAGCTGGGAGACCCAGTACTTC	CSASWETQYF
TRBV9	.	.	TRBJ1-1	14	TGTGCCAGCAGCGCAGGACAGTTTGAGACTGAAGCTTTCTTT	CASSAGQFETEAFF
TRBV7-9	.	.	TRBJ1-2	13	TGTGCCAGCAGCCCCCGGGGTAACTATGGCTACACCTTC	CASSPRGNYGYTF
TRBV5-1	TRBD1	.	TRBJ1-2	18	TGCGCCAGCAGCTCAGTCCCGGGACAGGGACCAACTAACTATGGCTACACCTTC	CASSSVPGQGPTNYGYTF
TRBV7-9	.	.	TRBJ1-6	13	TGTGCCAGCACGGGGGTGTTAGATTCACCCCTCCACTTT	CASTGVLDSPLHF
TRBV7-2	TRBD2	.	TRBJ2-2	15	TGTGCCAGCAGCCGTAAGACTAGCCACACCGGGGAGCTGTTTTTT	CASSRKTSHTGELFF
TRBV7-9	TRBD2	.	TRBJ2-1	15	TGTGCCAGCAGCTACGGGACTAGCGTCATCAATGAGCAGTTCTTC	CASSYGTSVINEQFF
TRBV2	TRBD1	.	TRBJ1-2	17	TGTGCCAGCAGTGGAGACAGGGGGGAAGTAACATACTATGGCTACACCTTC	CASSGDRGEVTYYGYTF
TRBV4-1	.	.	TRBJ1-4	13	TGCGCCAGCAGCCAAGGGCGGGATGAAAAACTGTTTTTT	CASSQGRDEKLFF
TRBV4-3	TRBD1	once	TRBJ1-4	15	TGCGCCAGCAGCCGCTCGGGACAGGGGAATGAAAAACTGTTTTTT	CASSRSGQGNEKLFF
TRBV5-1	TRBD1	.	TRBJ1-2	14	TGCGCCAGCAGCCCGGACAGGGGTAACTATGGCTACACCTTC	CASSPDRGNYGYTF
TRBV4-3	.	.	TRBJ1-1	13	TGCGCCAGCAGCCAAGTCTTAGGAGGGGAAGCTTTCTTT	CASSQVLGGEAFF
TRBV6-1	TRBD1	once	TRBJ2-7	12	TGTGCCAGCAGTCACAGGGGGCCCGAGCAGTACTTC	CASSHRGPEQYF
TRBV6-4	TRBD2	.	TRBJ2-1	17	TGTGCCAGCAGTGACTCGCGGACTAGCGGGGCTAACAATGAGCAGTTCTTC	CASSDSRTSGANNEQFF
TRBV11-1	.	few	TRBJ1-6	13	TGTGCCAGCAGCTTAGAGGTCAATTCACCCCTCCACTTT	CASSLEVNSPLHF
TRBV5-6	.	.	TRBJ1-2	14	TGTGCCAGCAGCTTGGCCAGGGCAGGGGATGGCTACACCTTC	CASSLARAGDGYTF
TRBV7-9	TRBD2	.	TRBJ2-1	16	TGTGCCAGCAGCTTCGCGGGAGGTACTTGGGGCAATGAGCAGTTCTTC	CASSFAGGTWGNEQFF
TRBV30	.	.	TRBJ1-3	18	TGTGCCTGGACCCAAAGCCCGAAAACCCCAAGCTCTGGAAACACCATATATTTT	CAWTQSPKTPSSGNTIYF
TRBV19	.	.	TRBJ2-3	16	TGTGCCAGTAGTATTAAATTCGGGACACTCACAGATACGCAGTATTTT	CASSIKFGTLTDTQYF